The source of this T cell receptor beta chain is a study of metastatic and nonmetastatic thyroid tumors. As for the study in general: Both malignant and benign thyroid patients supplied peripheral blood and tumor or nodule tissue samples, across which the repertoires of these patients were then compared.

Study observations and caveats: Patients with malignant thyroid tumors reportedly had significantly higher TCR beta diversity than those with benign nodules, in blood and tumor.

This clone was picked up many times. The antigen is not known. Original processing notes: Variation in CDR3 across clinicopathological groups served as the basis for constructing a distant-metastasis classifier in papillary thyroid cancer. TCRdb re-clonotyped the PCR reads via MiXCR. The V and J calls follow TCRdb's processing rather than the paper's. In the table there are roughly 30,000 clones, 9.5% to 14% of which are singletons. Each patient went into thyroid surgery without having received any treatment. The sample was blood. The TCR comes from a female donor with papillary thyroid cancer or a benign thyroid nodule (not recorded which). Some clones in this sample may be carry-over from other donors' samples.

The CDR3 spells CASSESRAETQYF. CDR3 sequence (DNA): TGCGCCAGCAGTGAGTCCAGAGCGGAGACCCAGTACTTC. The genes are TRBV10-1 and TRBJ2-5; D remains ambiguous. V was cut by 0 bases and J by 5 bases, with 7 bases left in between. Germline CDR1 and CDR2: WNHNN and SYGVQD (reference sequence). This CDR3 region has 13 residues.